This entry describes one T cell receptor beta chain. MiXCR was run by TCRdb on the PCR reads, yielding one entry per CDR3 protein. The table shows under 650,000 distinct CDR3 sequences, with about 20% occurring only once. Per germline, CDR1 SGDLS and CDR2 YYNGEE. V was pared by 0 bases and J by 0 bases, with 7 bases between. CDR3 length equals 15 residues. This entry belongs to a study of molecular identifiers for immune sequencing clone quantification. Material: naive CD8+ T cells from blood, with Jurkat cell RNA spiked in. Indicated subset: FACS-sorted CD8+CD4-CCR7+CD45RA+ naive T cells. This sequence originates from a human donor in good health. Some libraries in this study had Jurkat cell RNA spiked in. V and J are TRBV9 and TRBJ2-1; D not resolved. CDR3 sequence reads: CASSVGANSYNEQFF. CDR3 DNA sequence: TGTGCCAGCAGCGTAGGGGCCAACTCCTACAATGAGCAGTTCTTC.